One and the same sample provided the 6 T cell receptor beta chains below, sequenced in a study of T-cell memory formation after mild COVID-19. TCRdb re-called the 5' RACE reads through MiXCR, storing one row per CDR3 protein. The data contain about 210,000 distinct CDR3 sequences, around 27% of them singletons. The sample taken for sequencing was PBMCs or a T cell subset sorted from them (not recorded which). The receptor set was obtained from an adult woman who had mild COVID-19 (a few samples of this study predate the infection). Cell type and time point are not known.

This chain connects TRBV27 to TRBJ1-5; D perhaps matches TRBD1 (6 bases). This CDR3 is 15 amino acids long. The ends were cut back, 5 bases at V and 7 bases at J, with 18 bases in the middle. The germline V gene encodes CDR1 MNHEY and CDR2 SMNVEV (reference sequence). The CDR3 is CASSLTGGGGQPQHF. The CDR3 bases are TGTGCCAGCAGTCTGACAGGAGGCGGTGGGCAGCCCCAGCATTTT.

The gene calls are TRBV19 and TRBJ2-3, with 9 bases matching TRBD1. The CDR3 is 14 residues long. CDR1 and CDR2 from the germline V gene are LNHDA and SQIVND (reference sequence). V gave up 8 bases and J gave up 4 bases; unmatched junction bases: 7. CDR3 sequence (DNA): TGTGCCAGTGACAGGGGGATACGGGCAGATACGCAGTATTTT. This sequence encodes CASDRGIRADTQYF.

This clonotype was detected only a few times. The rearrangement links TRBV6-1 to TRBJ2-2; 10 positions match TRBD2. The CDR3 spans 15 residues. CDR1 and CDR2 (germline): MNHNS, SASEGT. The ends lost 6 bases at V and 4 bases at J; junction bases unmatched: 5. The CDR3 nucleotides read TGTGCCAGCAGCCAAAGCGGGAGGGGCACCGGGGAGCTGTTTTTT. Amino acids: CASSQSGRGTGELFF.

Here the CDR3 DNA reads TGCAGTGCTAGAAGGGCGGCAGTTAACACTGAAGCTTTCTTT. Translation gives CSARRAAVNTEAFF. This chain links TRBV20-1 with TRBJ1-1, with D uncertain. CDR3 length: 14 residues. Germline V gene sequence: CDR1 DFQATT, CDR2 SNEGSKA (reference sequence). V was cut by 2 bases and J by 2 bases, with 12 bases left in between.

The chain couples TRBV5-4 to TRBJ1-1, with 7 bases lining up with TRBD1. This CDR3 has 16 residues. Per germline, CDR1 SGHNT and CDR2 YYREEE (reference sequence). V shed 3 bases, J shed 0 bases, and the junction held 8 bases outside the gene matches. The CDR3 is CASSSYRGGMNTEAFF. In nucleotides, the CDR3 is TGTGCCAGCAGCTCCTACAGGGGCGGAATGAACACTGAAGCTTTCTTT.

This chain links TRBV29-1 with TRBJ2-1, with D unresolved. The V gene's germline CDR1 is SQVTM and CDR2 ANQGSEA. V was clipped by 3 bases and J by 10 bases, with 13 bases between them. The CDR3 has 12 amino acids. The CDR3 DNA follows: TGCAGCGTTGAGGCATCAGGTCGGGAGCAGTTCTTC. This codes for CSVEASGREQFF.